One TCR beta chain is described in this entry. Its antigen is currently unknown. The data belong to a study of cytomegalovirus exposure and HLA in healthy donors. From germline, CDR1 is SGHRS and CDR2 YFSETQ. Between the trimmed V and J ends, which lost 4 bases and 6 bases, there was a span of 17 bases. This CDR3 has 15 residues. The PCR was carried out with 60 Vbeta primers and 13 Jbeta primers. Here immunoSEQ multiplex PCR was the method, and the copy in TCRdb shows in-frame clones only, minus some. The repertoire holds 82,000 or so clones, with 10% as singletons. Regarding the study as a whole: Sequencing depth roughly uniform across donors was assumed in presence/absence analyses.

The chain links TRBV5-1 to TRBJ1-3; the D gene is possibly TRBD1 (5 bases). Sequencing was performed on PBMCs. The clonotype was recovered from a man aged 55-75 years in good health and CMV-seropositive. This CDR3 reads CASSGGQQLENTIYF. CDR3 DNA sequence: TGCGCCAGCAGCGGCGGACAACAACTTGAAAACACCATATATTTT.